This TCR beta chain was recorded in a study of Ad26.COV2.S vaccination and SARS-CoV-2 variants. At the level of the study: COV1001, an Ad26.COV2.S trial, supplied this vaccine-arm donor. Dosing was one shot or two shots 56 days apart. Whole-study results and caveats: Participants given vaccine showed non-spike TCR breadth similar to that of placebo recipients. Relative to placebo recipients, vaccine recipients exhibited elevated spike-specific TCR breadth.

The CDR3 has 10 amino acids. Trimming removed 6 bases from V and 10 bases from J, with 12 bases in between. From germline, CDR1 is DFQATT and CDR2 SNEGSKA (reference sequence). As regards this clone: The antigen is undetermined.

Treatment meaning: over 15 received Ad26.COV2.S at low or high dose, single or two shots; about 5 received placebo; per-sample allocation not given. Day 63 following the first vaccine or placebo injection was when the samples were taken. Produced via immunoSEQ multiplex PCR; TCRdb's table is partial and in-frame only. Of hundreds of thousands of clones in the sample, around 88% were seen once. The rearrangement links TRBV20-1 to TRBJ1-2; possible D gene TRBD1, 5 bases. Sequenced material: peripheral blood, taken in a trial of Ad26.COV2.S vaccine versus placebo. The origin of this receptor is a person aged 18 to 65 who received the Ad26.COV2.S COVID-19 vaccine or a placebo. The CDR3 spells CSAPQGIYTF. As DNA, the CDR3 is TGCAGTGCGCCGCAGGGAATCTACACCTTC.